This TCR beta chain emerged from a study of cytomegalovirus exposure and HLA in healthy donors. The CDR3 length is 11 residues. The germline V gene has CDR1 DFQATT and CDR2 SNEGSKA (reference sequence). A multiplex PCR was run with 60 Vbeta primers and 13 Jbeta primers. The assay was immunoSEQ multiplex PCR, and TCRdb's table has in-frame clones only and misses some. The table includes 90,000 to 150,000 clones, 70% to 80% detected once. Study-level results: The sole available immune exposure information was CMV serostatus.

Comment on this clone: Its antigen is as yet unknown.

This sequence originates from a woman between 40 and 55 years old in good health and CMV-seropositive. The genes are TRBV20-1 and TRBJ1-1; D perhaps matches TRBD1 (5 bases). Sequenced input: PBMCs. CDR3 protein: CRGSGGTEAFF. In DNA form, the CDR3 reads TGCAGGGGGTCGGGGGGGACTGAAGCTTTCTTT.